This entry is about one T cell receptor beta chain. The CDR3 totals 15 residues. The ends lost 4 bases at V and 5 bases at J; junction bases unmatched: 6. From germline, CDR1 is ENHRY and CDR2 SYGVKD. These data are taken from a study of blood T cell repertoires in COVID-19. Looking at the study overall: PBMCs, B-cell-depleted T cells, or T cells were the source of the cDNA or gDNA that made up the material.

In the source study's methods: Nucleated cell number was recorded as an estimate derived from reference gene primer amplification. Libraries were prepared by immunoSEQ multiplex PCR; TCRdb keeps only in-frame clonotypes and omits some of them. The DNA was the basis for D and trimming; V, J and clone size are from that table. The sample gives around 160,000 clones, 80% to 90% of which show up once; approximately 3% is in the top ten. The chain combines TRBV10-3 with TRBJ2-7; 12 nucleotides match TRBD1. The clonotype originates from a man in his 60s with acute or convalescent COVID-19. The sequencing input was peripheral blood. The CDR3 DNA sequence: TGTGCCATCAGTGTTACGGGACAGGGGGCGGACGAGCAGTACTTC. Its protein product is CAISVTGQGADEQYF.